The sequence of this T cell receptor beta chain was determined in a study of sequential checkpoint blockade in melanoma (dated by TCRdb to about 2019). Regarding the research as a whole: Using 1:1 randomization, the trial assigned patients either to first-line nivolumab followed by ipilimumab (arm A) or to ipilimumab followed by nivolumab (arm B). Both trial sequences were followed by maintenance nivolumab.

This clone was observed a single time. This receptor's antigen is unknown. No base-level quality is on record; no much larger clone is a single base apart. Just one read gives weak support. What the treatment or condition label conveys for this sample: randomized to nivolumab then ipilimumab (arm A) or the reverse (arm B). No trial patient had received prior DNA-damaging chemotherapy. Live CD3+CD8+ cells negative for CD19 and CD56 were sorted from thawed PBMCs on a FACS Aria II flow cytometer. The samples were obtained from melanoma patients enrolled in CheckMate 064, an open-label, randomized phase II trial testing sequential checkpoint blockade. Leukapheresis was used to collect peripheral blood mononuclear cells, which were then purified with Ficoll-Paque and frozen in human serum with about 9.3% DMSO. Purity of sorted blood CD3+CD8+ cells was verified at >95% immediately after sorting, followed by DNA extraction.

Points the paper makes about the study in general: The response-prediction model combining TCR metrics and mutation burden needs validation in larger, independent patient cohorts.

Trimming at the junction amounts to 2 bases on V and 4 bases on J, and the germline ends lie 7 bases apart. The CDR3 numbers 12 residues from cysteine through phenylalanine. Only CDR3 DNA is held: 36 bases, read in frame from base 1. Looking up the germline V gene (reference sequence) yields CDR1 GTSNPN and CDR2 SVGIG. The immunoSEQ Assay was used to immunosequence TCRbeta CDR3 regions from genomic DNA. Before high-throughput sequencing, the genomic DNA was amplified using bias-controlled multiplex PCR. The paper's processing steps were these. To quantify the absolute abundance of each unique TCRbeta CDR3 region, the sequences were collapsed and filtered. Clonality, defined as 1 minus Pielou's evenness, was calculated using only productive rearrangements. Clones with significantly greater frequencies in on-treatment versus baseline samples were identified using a previously published method. The immuneACCESS repertoire file appears here via TCRdb, limited to in-frame rearrangements. These files lack a portion of the clones; in checked studies, under half of the deficit traces to unresolved V genes, and the cause of the others is not known. V and J calls and clone size follow that table, whereas D and trimming were derived from the DNA. The sample yields about 3,600 clones; more than 55% were counted once. The ten largest clones represent around four fifths of the sample.

This receptor chain uses TRBV30 and TRBJ2-3; the D segment cannot be called with confidence. The input for sequencing was CD8+ T cells sorted from blood (inferred from file names), taken from a patient given nivolumab and ipilimumab in sequence. The sequence came from a human donor with melanoma. The DNA reads as follows: TGTGCCTGGAGTTTCCGGGCAGATACGCAGTATTTT. This translates into CAWSFRADTQYF.